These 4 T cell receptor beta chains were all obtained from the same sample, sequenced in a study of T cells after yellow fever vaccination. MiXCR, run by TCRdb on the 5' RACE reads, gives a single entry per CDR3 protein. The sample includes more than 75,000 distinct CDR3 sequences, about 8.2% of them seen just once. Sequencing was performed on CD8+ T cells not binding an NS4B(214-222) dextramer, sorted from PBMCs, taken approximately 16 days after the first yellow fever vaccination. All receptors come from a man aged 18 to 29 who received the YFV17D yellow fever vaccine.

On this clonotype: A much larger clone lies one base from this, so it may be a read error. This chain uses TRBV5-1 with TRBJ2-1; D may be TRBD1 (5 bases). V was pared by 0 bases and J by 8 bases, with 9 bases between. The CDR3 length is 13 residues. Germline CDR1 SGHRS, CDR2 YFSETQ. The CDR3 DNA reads TGCGCCAGCAGCTTGGGACAGCAGGATGAGCAGTTCTTC. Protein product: CASSLGQQDEQFF.

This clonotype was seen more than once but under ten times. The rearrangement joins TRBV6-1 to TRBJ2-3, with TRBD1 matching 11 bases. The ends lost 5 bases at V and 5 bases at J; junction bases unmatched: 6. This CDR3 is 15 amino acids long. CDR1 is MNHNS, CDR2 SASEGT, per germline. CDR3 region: CASSPPGQGGDTQYF. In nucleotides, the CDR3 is TGTGCCAGCAGTCCCCCGGGACAGGGGGGAGATACGCAGTATTTT.

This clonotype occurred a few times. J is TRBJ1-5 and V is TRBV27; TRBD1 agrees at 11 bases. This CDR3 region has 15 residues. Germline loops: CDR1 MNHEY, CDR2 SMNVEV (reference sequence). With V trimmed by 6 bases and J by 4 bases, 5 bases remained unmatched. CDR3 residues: CASSPGQGVNQPQHF. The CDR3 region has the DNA TGTGCCAGCAGCCCGGGACAGGGGGTTAATCAGCCCCAGCATTTT.

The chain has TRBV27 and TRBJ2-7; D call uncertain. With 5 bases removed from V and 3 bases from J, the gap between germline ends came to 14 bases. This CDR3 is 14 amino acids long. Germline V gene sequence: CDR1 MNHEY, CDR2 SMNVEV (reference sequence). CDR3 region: CASSPIDKRYEQYF. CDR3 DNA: TGTGCCAGCAGTCCGATCGACAAACGCTACGAGCAGTACTTC.